Included here is one TCR beta chain sequence, with context. Its target is not known. CDR3 length: 14 residues. Germline CDR1 MGHRA, CDR2 YSYEKL. The ends lost 4 bases at V and 6 bases at J; junction bases unmatched: 3. Construction of TCR beta libraries was performed using quantitative 5'-RACE with molecular barcodes. A single record per CDR3 protein comes from TCRdb applying MiXCR to the 5' RACE reads. The profile shows around 140,000 distinct CDR3 sequences, approximately 17% of them singletons. These data belong to a study of CD8 T cells in ankylosing spondylitis. Overall study results and limits: The clones that were linked to disease were reported to be significantly enriched in matched synovial fluid samples from ankylosing spondylitis patients. Seemingly characteristic of ankylosing spondylitis blood was a TCR beta motif consisting of fewer than 10 highly homologous variants.

The rearrangement uses TRBV4-1 and TRBJ2-3; TRBD2 matches at 11 bases. Sample: blood, either unsorted or a sorted T cell fraction (not recorded which). The receptor was isolated from a male donor with ankylosing spondylitis. CDR3 residues: CASSRGLAVDTQYF. CDR3 in DNA: TGCGCCAGCAGCCGGGGACTAGCGGTGGATACGCAGTATTTT.